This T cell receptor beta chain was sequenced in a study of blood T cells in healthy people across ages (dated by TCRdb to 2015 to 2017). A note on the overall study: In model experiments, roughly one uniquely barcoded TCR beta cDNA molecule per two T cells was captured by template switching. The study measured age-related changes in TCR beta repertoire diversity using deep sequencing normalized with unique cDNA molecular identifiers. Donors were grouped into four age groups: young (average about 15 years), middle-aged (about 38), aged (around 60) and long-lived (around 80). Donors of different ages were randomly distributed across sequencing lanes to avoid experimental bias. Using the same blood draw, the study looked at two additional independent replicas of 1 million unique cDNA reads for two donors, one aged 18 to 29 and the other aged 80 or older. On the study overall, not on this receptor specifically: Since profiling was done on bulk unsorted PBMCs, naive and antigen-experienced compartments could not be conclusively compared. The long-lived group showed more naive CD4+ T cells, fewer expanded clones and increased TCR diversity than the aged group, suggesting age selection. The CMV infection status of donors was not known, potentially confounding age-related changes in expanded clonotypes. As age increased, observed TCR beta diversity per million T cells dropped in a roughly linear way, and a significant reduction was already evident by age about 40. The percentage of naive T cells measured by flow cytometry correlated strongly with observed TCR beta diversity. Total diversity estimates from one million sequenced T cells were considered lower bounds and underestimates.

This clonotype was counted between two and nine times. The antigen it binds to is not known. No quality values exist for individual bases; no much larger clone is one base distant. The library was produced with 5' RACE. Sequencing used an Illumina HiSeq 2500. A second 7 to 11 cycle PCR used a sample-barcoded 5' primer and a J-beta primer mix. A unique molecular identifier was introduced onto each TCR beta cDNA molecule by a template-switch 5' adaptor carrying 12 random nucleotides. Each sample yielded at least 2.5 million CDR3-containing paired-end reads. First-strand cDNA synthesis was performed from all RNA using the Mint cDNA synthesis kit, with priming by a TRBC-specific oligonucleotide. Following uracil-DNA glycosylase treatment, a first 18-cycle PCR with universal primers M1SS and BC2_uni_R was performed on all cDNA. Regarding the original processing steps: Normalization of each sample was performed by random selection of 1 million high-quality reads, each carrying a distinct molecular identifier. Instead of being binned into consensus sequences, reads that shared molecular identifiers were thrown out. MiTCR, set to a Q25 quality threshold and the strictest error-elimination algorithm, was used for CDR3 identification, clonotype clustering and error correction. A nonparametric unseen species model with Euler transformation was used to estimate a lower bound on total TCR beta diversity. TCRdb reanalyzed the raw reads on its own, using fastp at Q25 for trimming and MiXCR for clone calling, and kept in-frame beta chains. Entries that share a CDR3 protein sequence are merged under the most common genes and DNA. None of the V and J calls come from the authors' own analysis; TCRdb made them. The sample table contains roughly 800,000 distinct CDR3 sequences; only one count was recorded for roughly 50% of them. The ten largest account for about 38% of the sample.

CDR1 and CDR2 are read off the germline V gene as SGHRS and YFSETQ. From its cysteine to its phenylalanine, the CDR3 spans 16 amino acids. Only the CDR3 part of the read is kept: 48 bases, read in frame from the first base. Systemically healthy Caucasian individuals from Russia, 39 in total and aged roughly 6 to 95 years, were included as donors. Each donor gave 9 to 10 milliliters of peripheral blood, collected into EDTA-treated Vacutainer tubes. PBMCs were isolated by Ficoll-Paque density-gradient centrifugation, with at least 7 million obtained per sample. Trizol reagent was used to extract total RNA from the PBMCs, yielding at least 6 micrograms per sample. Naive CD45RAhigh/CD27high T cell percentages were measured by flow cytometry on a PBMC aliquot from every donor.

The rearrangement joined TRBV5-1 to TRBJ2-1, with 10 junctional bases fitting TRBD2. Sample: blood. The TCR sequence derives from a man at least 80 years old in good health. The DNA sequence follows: TGCTCGACCGGAGCGGGAGGGCCCATGTCCTACAATGAGCAGTTCTTC. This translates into CSTGAGGPMSYNEQFF.